The clone carrying this T cell receptor (beta chain) turned up a few times. No antigen is known for it. The CDR3 is 14 amino acids. V lost 6 bases, J lost 0 bases, and 11 bases lay in between. Germline CDR1 is MDHEN and CDR2 is SYDVKM. TCRdb passed the RT-PCR reads through MiXCR, listing each CDR3 protein once. The table has fewer than 800,000 distinct CDR3 sequences, about 15% seen once. This record comes from a study of response to subunit inactivated influenza vaccine. Study-wide results and caveats: It was suggested by the authors that few new T cells are recruited by each seasonal influenza vaccination.

The chain couples TRBV28 to TRBJ2-5, with D unresolved. The sequences come from PBMCs from blood, collected about 12 days after vaccination. The clonotype was recovered from a middle-aged man who received an inactivated influenza vaccine. The CDR3 spells CASRVQQDQETQYF. DNA for the CDR3: TGTGCCAGCAGGGTGCAGCAGGACCAAGAGACCCAGTACTTC.